One sample yielded the 7 T cell receptor beta chains listed below, sequenced in a study of neurological immune-mediated disorders. TCRdb passed the 5' RACE reads through MiXCR, listing each CDR3 protein once. Of tens of thousands of distinct CDR3 sequences in the sample, 5.2% were seen once. Sequenced sample: PBMCs. Receptor source: a man younger than 35 with multiple sclerosis.

This clonotype was detected many times. This chain uses TRBV10-3 with TRBJ1-3, with TRBD1 as a possible D gene (6 bases). The CDR3 is made up of 15 amino acids. Germline values: CDR1 ENHRY, CDR2 SYGVKD. Trimming took 2 bases from V and 1 from J, leaving 9 bases between them. CDR3 region: CAISEKDRSGNTIYF. The DNA of the CDR3 is TGTGCCATCAGTGAGAAAGACAGGTCTGGAAACACCATATATTTT.

The sample holds many counts of this clonotype. This CDR3 fails to terminate in the conserved phenylalanine or tryptophan, so it likely reflects a read error. The chain combines TRBV4-2 with TRBJ2-5; D unclear. V gave up 0 bases and J gave up 9 bases, with 14 bases separating them. Germline CDR1 and CDR2: LGHNA and YNFKEQ. The CDR3 is 14 residues long. The CDR3 region is CASSQDSDRAAQYL. The CDR3 nucleotides read TGTGCCAGCAGCCAAGATTCCGATCGGGCAGCCCAGTACCTC.

At least ten counts were recorded for this clonotype. The chain recombines TRBV6-5 with TRBJ2-1; D may be TRBD2 (5 bases). Germline values: CDR1 MNHEY, CDR2 SVGAGI. Deletions cut 8 bases from V and 8 bases from J, with 10 bases between. This CDR3 comprises 11 residues. The CDR3 is CASFYGDEQFF. The CDR3 DNA reads TGTGCCAGCTTCTACGGGGATGAGCAGTTCTTC.

This clonotype was found once. A much larger clone is a single base away; this may be a read error. Because the CDR3 is missing its conserved closing phenylalanine or tryptophan, this is likely a read error. The rearrangement uses TRBV20-1 and TRBJ2-7; no definite D call. Germline CDR1 is DFQATT and CDR2 is SNEGSKA (reference sequence). V gave up 0 bases and J gave up 2 bases, with 11 bases separating them. CDR3 size: 14 residues. This CDR3 is CSARETIKAYEQYI. CDR3 DNA: TGCAGTGCTAGAGAAACAATCAAAGCCTACGAGCAGTACATC.

This clonotype came up many times. V and J are TRBV2 and TRBJ2-1; D not resolved. Germline V gene lookup returns CDR1 SNHLY and CDR2 FYNNEI. Trimming took off 6 bases at V and 5 bases at J, with 11 bases between the two ends. This CDR3 has 13 residues. The CDR3: CASSPFLHNEQFF. CDR3 nucleotides: TGTGCCAGCAGCCCCTTTCTCCACAATGAGCAGTTCTTC.

This clonotype was seen many times. The J gene is TRBJ1-5, the V gene TRBV29-1; D possibly corresponds to TRBD1 (5 bases). CDR3 length: 10 residues. Germline loops: CDR1 SQVTM, CDR2 ANQGSEA. The V end lost 7 bases, the J end lost 4 bases, and 5 bases lay between the germline ends. In nucleotides, the CDR3 is TGCAGCGGGACAAATCAGCCCCAGCATTTT. As protein: CSGTNQPQHF.

This clonotype was seen at least ten times. The chain combines TRBV24-1 with TRBJ2-2, with 7 bases that match TRBD2. Germline V gene data show CDR1 as KGHDR and CDR2 as SFDVKD. Losses at the gene ends were 4 bases for V and 6 bases for J; bases not matched to a gene: 10. The CDR3 is made up of 16 amino acids. This CDR3 is CATSDPSSGGSGELFF. DNA of the CDR3: TGTGCCACCAGTGACCCCAGTTCGGGGGGATCCGGGGAGCTGTTTTTT.